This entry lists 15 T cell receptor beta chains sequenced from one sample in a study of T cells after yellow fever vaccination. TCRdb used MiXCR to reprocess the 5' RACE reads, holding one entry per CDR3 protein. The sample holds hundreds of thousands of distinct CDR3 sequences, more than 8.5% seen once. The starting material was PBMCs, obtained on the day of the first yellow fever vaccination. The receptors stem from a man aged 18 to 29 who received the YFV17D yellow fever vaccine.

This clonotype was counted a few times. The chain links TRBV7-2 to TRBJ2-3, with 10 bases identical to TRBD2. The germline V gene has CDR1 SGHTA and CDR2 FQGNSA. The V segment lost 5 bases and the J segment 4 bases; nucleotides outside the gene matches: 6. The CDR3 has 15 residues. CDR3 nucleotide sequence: TGTGCCAGCAGCGAAACTAGCGGGGCATCAGATACGCAGTATTTT. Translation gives CASSETSGASDTQYF.

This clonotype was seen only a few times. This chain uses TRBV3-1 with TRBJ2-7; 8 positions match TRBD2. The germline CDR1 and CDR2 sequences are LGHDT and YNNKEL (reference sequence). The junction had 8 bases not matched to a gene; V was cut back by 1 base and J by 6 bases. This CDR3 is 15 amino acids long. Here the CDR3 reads CASSQGGLVFGEQYF. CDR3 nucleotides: TGTGCCAGCAGCCAAGGGGGACTAGTTTTCGGCGAGCAGTACTTC.

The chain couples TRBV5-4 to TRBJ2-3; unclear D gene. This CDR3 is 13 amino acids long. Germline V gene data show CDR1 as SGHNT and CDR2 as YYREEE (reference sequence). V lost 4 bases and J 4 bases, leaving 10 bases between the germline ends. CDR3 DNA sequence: TGTGCCAGCAGCCCCCAGCCCGCAGATACGCAGTATTTT. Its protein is CASSPQPADTQYF.

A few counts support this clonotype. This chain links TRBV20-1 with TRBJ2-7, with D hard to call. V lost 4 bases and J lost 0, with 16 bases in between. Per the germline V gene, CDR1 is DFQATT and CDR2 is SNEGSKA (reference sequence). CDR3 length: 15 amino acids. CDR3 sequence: CSATPLSETSYEQYF. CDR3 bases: TGCAGTGCTACTCCCCTATCAGAGACCTCCTACGAGCAGTACTTC.

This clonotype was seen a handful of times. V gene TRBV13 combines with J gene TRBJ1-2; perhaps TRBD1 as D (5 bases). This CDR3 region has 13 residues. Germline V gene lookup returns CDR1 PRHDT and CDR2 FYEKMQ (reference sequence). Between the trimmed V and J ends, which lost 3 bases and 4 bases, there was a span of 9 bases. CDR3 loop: CASSFRGVYGYTF. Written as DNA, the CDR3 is TGTGCCAGCAGCTTCCGGGGGGTCTATGGCTACACCTTC.

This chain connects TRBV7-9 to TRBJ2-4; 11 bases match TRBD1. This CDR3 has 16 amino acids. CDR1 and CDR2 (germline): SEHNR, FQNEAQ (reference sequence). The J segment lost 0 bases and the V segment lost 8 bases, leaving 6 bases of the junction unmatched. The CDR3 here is CASGQGANLAKNIQYF. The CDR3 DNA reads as TGTGCCAGCGGACAGGGGGCTAATTTAGCCAAAAACATTCAGTACTTC.

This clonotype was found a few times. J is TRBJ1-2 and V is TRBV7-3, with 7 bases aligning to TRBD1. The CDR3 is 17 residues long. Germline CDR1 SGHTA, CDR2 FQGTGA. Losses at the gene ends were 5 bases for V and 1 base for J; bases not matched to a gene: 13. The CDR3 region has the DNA TGTGCCAGCAGCCCAGGGGGATGGCAGGGGGTTAACTATGGCTACACCTTC. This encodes CASSPGGWQGVNYGYTF.

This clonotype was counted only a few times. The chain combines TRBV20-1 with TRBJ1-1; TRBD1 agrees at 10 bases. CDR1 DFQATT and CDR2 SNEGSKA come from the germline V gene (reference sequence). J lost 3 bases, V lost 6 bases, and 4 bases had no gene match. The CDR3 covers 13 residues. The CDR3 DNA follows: TGCAGTGCCAGGACAGGGGGGTACACTGAAGCTTTCTTT. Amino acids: CSARTGGYTEAFF.

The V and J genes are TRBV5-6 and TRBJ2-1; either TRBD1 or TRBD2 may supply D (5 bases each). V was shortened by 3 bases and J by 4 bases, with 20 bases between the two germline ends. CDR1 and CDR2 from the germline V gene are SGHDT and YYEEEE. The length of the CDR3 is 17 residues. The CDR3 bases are TGTGCCAGCAGCTGGAGAACAGGACGGAGGCGATACAATGAGCAGTTCTTC. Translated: CASSWRTGRRRYNEQFF.

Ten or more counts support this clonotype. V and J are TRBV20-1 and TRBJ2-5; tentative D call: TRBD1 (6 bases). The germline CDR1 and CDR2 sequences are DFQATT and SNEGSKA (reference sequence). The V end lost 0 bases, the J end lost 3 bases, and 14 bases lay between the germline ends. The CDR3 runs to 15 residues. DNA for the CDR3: TGCAGTGCTAGAGATCCCAGGGGTCGAGAAGAGACCCAGTACTTC. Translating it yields CSARDPRGREETQYF.

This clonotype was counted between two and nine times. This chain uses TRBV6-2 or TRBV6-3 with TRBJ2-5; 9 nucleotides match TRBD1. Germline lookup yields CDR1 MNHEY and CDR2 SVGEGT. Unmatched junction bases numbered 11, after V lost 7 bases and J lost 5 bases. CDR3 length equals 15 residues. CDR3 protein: CASTPTGQGLETQYF. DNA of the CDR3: TGTGCCAGCACCCCCACGGGACAGGGTTTGGAGACCCAGTACTTC.

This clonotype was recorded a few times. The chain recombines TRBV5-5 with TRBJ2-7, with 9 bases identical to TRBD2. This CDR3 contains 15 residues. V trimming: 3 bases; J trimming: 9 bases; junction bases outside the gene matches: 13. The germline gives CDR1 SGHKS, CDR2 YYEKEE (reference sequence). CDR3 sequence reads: CASSWIAGETLGQYF. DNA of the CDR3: TGTGCCAGCAGCTGGATAGCGGGGGAGACACTGGGGCAGTACTTC.

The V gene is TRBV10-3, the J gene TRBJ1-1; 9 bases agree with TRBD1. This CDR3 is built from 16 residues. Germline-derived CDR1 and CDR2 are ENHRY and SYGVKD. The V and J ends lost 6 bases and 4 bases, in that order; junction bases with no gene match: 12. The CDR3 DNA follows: TGTGCCATCAGGGCCAACCGACAGGGGGAAGGCACTGAAGCTTTCTTT. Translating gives CAIRANRQGEGTEAFF.

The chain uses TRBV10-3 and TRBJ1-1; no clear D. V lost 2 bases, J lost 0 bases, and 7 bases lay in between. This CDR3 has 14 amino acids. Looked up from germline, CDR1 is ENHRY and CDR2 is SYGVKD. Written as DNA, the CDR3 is TGTGCCATCAGTGAGCAGCTCATGAACACTGAAGCTTTCTTT. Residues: CAISEQLMNTEAFF.

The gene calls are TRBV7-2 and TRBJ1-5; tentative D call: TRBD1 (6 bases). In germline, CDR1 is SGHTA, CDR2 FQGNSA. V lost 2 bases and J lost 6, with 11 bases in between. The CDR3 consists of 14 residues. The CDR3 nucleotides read TGTGCCAGCAGCTTACACAGGGTTCGTCAGCCCCAGCATTTT. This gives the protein CASSLHRVRQPQHF.